The 30 T cell receptor beta chains reported below all come from one sample, sequenced in a study of T cell responses to AZD1222 COVID-19 vaccine. This table comes from immunoSEQ multiplex PCR, and its TCRdb copy is limited to in-frame clones, with some not included. The table records more than 150,000 clones, 85% to 95% of them present only once. This specimen consisted of peripheral blood, obtained on day 0 of AZD1222 vaccination. These receptor sequences come from an adult in good health.

The sample holds one count of this clone. V is TRBV18 and J is TRBJ2-7; TRBD1 aligns across 9 bases. The CDR3 runs to 13 residues. J lost 6 bases, V lost 3 bases, and 3 bases had no gene match. Per germline, CDR1 KGHSH and CDR2 LQKENI. The CDR3 DNA reads TGTGCCAGCTCACCCGGGACAGGGAGCGAGCAGTACGTC. Amino acids: CASSPGTGSEQYV.

The V and J genes are TRBV5-1 and TRBJ1-2; possibly TRBD1 for D (5 bases). Germline loops: CDR1 SGHRS, CDR2 YFSETQ. The CDR3 contains 13 residues. V lost 2 bases, J lost 0 bases, and 5 bases lay in between. CDR3 bases: TGCGCCAGCAGCTTAGGGGCTAACTATGGCTACACCTTC. Translated: CASSLGANYGYTF. The variable domain in full, completed from reference TRBV5-1 and TRBJ1-2, reads KAGVTQTPRYLIKTRGQQVTLSCSPISGHRSVSWYQQTPGQGLQFLFEYFSETQRNKGNFPGRFSGRQFSNSRSEMNVSTLELGDSALYLCASSLGANYGYTFGSGTRLTVV.

The V call is TRBV6-1, the J call TRBJ1-1, with a possible D match to TRBD1 (5 bases). Looked up from germline, CDR1 is MNHNS and CDR2 is SASEGT. Trimming removed 4 bases at V and 0 bases at J, with 21 bases between. The CDR3 is made up of 18 amino acids. The chain's CDR3 is CASSGTRRDLDMNTEAFF. The CDR3 coding sequence is TGTGCCAGCAGTGGGACACGGAGAGACCTCGACATGAACACTGAAGCTTTCTTT.

To note about this clone: Other DNA sequences within the sample encode an identical CDR3. V is TRBV5-1 and J is TRBJ2-5, with D uncertain. Per germline, CDR1 SGHRS and CDR2 YFSETQ. This CDR3 contains 11 residues. Trimming took off 2 bases at V and 2 bases at J, with 1 base between the two ends. The CDR3 loop is CASSLQETQYF. CDR3 sequence (DNA): TGCGCCAGCAGCTTACAAGAGACCCAGTACTTC.

The V gene is TRBV18, the J gene TRBJ2-5; 10 nucleotides match TRBD1. Germline loops: CDR1 KGHSH, CDR2 LQKENI. V lost 3 bases to trimming and J lost 4 bases; unmatched junction nucleotides: 8. The CDR3 extends over 16 amino acids. The DNA of the CDR3 is TGTGCCAGCTCACCTCCCGGGACAGGGGTTGGAGAGACCCAGTACTTC. It yields the protein CASSPPGTGVGETQYF.

V usage is TRBV19 and J usage is TRBJ1-6; tentatively, D is TRBD1 (5 bases). The germline gives CDR1 LNHDA, CDR2 SQIVND (reference sequence). V lost 5 bases to trimming and J lost 7 bases, with 18 bases between them. The CDR3 loop spans 16 amino acids. CDR3 in DNA: TGTGCCAGTAGTCCCTTCGGAGGGGCGCGGAATTCACCCCTCCACTTT. This gives the protein CASSPFGGARNSPLHF.

The genes are TRBV5-4 and TRBJ1-1; the D is unclear. Germline CDR1 is SGHNT and CDR2 is YYREEE (reference sequence). The germline V and J ends were trimmed by 0 bases and 7 bases, with 13 bases remaining between them. This CDR3 has 14 residues. For the CDR3, the DNA is TGTGCCAGCAGCTTGGCCGGGGAGGGAGGTGAAGCTTTCTTT. Amino acids: CASSLAGEGGEAFF.

This clone was found once. CDR3 residues: CASSKGDVGELFF. In DNA form, the CDR3 reads TGTGCCAGCAGCAAAGGGGACGTCGGGGAGCTGTTTTTT. The V call is TRBV7-2, the J call TRBJ2-2; D is perhaps TRBD1 or TRBD2 (5 bases each). The CDR3 sequence is 13 residues long. Germline V gene sequence: CDR1 SGHTA, CDR2 FQGNSA. Trimming pared 5 bases from V and 7 bases from J, leaving 11 bases between.

This chain connects TRBV6-4 to TRBJ2-1, with D maybe TRBD2 (7 bases). This CDR3 has 12 amino acids. Germline V gives CDR1 MRHNA, CDR2 SNTAGT. V lost 2 bases to trimming and J lost 10 bases, with 9 bases between them. The CDR3 reads CASSDPGGEQFF. CDR3 DNA sequence: TGTGCCAGCAGTGACCCGGGGGGCGAGCAGTTCTTC.

CDR3 DNA: TGTGCCAGCAGCTGGGACAGGTCAAACACCGGGGAGCTGTTTTTT. It translates to CASSWDRSNTGELFF. The chain combines TRBV11-2 with TRBJ2-2, with 8 positions matching TRBD1. Germline assignment: CDR1 SGHAT and CDR2 FQNNGV. J was trimmed by 2 bases and V by 4 bases; bases with no gene match: 3. The CDR3 extends over 15 amino acids.

The chain is built from TRBV28 and TRBJ1-5; no clear D. The CDR3 runs to 15 residues. Germline V gives CDR1 MDHEN, CDR2 SYDVKM. Trimming took 4 bases from V and 3 from J, leaving 13 bases between them. This CDR3 is CASSSAAGFNQPQHF. The CDR3 DNA is TGTGCCAGCAGTTCCGCCGCAGGATTCAATCAGCCCCAGCATTTT.

This chain links TRBV20-1 with TRBJ2-3; TRBD2 might be the D (5 bases). V lost 2 bases, J lost 10 bases, and 7 bases lay in between. Looked up from germline, CDR1 is DFQATT and CDR2 is SNEGSKA (reference sequence). The CDR3 has 10 amino acids. CDR3 protein: CSARTGAQYF. The CDR3 bases are TGCAGTGCTAGAACCGGGGCGCAGTATTTT.

The chain is built from TRBV19 and TRBJ2-2; D gene uncertain. Trimming took off 3 bases at V and 2 bases at J, with 7 bases between the two ends. Germline V gene sequence: CDR1 LNHDA, CDR2 SQIVND (reference sequence). The CDR3 is 14 amino acids. CDR3 nucleotide sequence: TGTGCCAGTAGTATGAGGCCAAACACCGGGGAGCTGTTTTTT. Residues: CASSMRPNTGELFF.

The V and J genes are TRBV18 and TRBJ1-1; D unclear. The germline V and J ends were trimmed by 3 bases and 0 bases, with 5 bases remaining between them. CDR3 length: 13 residues. In germline, CDR1 is KGHSH, CDR2 LQKENI. For the CDR3, the DNA is TGTGCCAGCTCACCTGATCTGAACACTGAAGCTTTCTTT. It is translated as CASSPDLNTEAFF.

The genes are TRBV4-3 and TRBJ1-2; tentatively, D is TRBD1 (5 bases). The CDR3 length is 13 residues. V dropped 2 bases and J dropped 7 bases, with 11 bases sitting between them. The germline CDR1 and CDR2 sequences are LGHNA and YSLEER. The DNA of the CDR3 is TGCGCCAGCAGCCAACTACAGGACGGTGGCTACACCTTC. This translates into CASSQLQDGGYTF.

The chain joins TRBV7-8 to TRBJ1-3, with D hard to call. Germline V gives CDR1 SGHVS, CDR2 FQNEAQ. CDR3 length equals 15 residues. Trimming pared 2 bases from V and 0 bases from J, leaving 8 bases between. The CDR3 bases are TGTGCCAGCAGCTTATTCACGAGCTCTGGAAACACCATATATTTT. It codes for CASSLFTSSGNTIYF.

This clone showed up just once. The chain has TRBV6-5 and TRBJ2-1, with a possible D match to TRBD2 (5 bases). This CDR3 has 16 residues. CDR1 is MNHEY and CDR2 is SVGAGI in the germline V gene. The germline V and J ends were trimmed by 4 bases and 3 bases, with 16 bases remaining between them. In nucleotides, the CDR3 is TGTGCCAGCAGTTCCCCTACAAGCGGAGGCTACAATGAGCAGTTCTTC. Protein product: CASSSPTSGGYNEQFF.

The genes are TRBV5-1 and TRBJ1-1; TRBD1 matches 7 bases. Germline CDR1 reads SGHRS; CDR2 reads YFSETQ. V lost 2 bases to trimming and J lost 0 bases; unmatched junction nucleotides: 4. CDR3 size: 15 residues. The CDR3 reads CASSFSTGLNTEAFF. Written as DNA, the CDR3 is TGCGCCAGCAGCTTTTCGACAGGGCTGAACACTGAAGCTTTCTTT. Combining the CDR3 with reference TRBV5-1 and TRBJ1-1 gives the whole variable domain KAGVTQTPRYLIKTRGQQVTLSCSPISGHRSVSWYQQTPGQGLQFLFEYFSETQRNKGNFPGRFSGRQFSNSRSEMNVSTLELGDSALYLCASSFSTGLNTEAFFGQGTRLTVV.

The rearrangement joins TRBV19 to TRBJ2-1; maybe TRBD2 (6 bases). The ends were cut back, 3 bases at V and 8 bases at J, with 17 bases in the middle. Germline V gene sequence: CDR1 LNHDA, CDR2 SQIVND (reference sequence). The CDR3 spans 15 residues. For the CDR3, the DNA is TGTGCCAGTAGTATCCCCGGCGGGGTTAGAGATGAGCAGTTCTTC. Its translation: CASSIPGGVRDEQFF.

Note on this clone: Other DNA variants within this sample encode the same CDR3. The genes are TRBV11-2 and TRBJ1-2; 8 bases fit TRBD1. Germline loops: CDR1 SGHAT, CDR2 FQNNGV. The CDR3 extends over 13 amino acids. V shed 5 bases and J 5 bases; nucleotides not matched to a gene: 4. The CDR3 region has the DNA TGTGCCAGCAGCCCGGACAGGGCGTATGGCTACACCTTC. Translated: CASSPDRAYGYTF.

V gene TRBV9 combines with J gene TRBJ1-1, with D possibly matching TRBD1 (5 bases). V was clipped by 0 bases and J by 6 bases, with 15 bases between them. The CDR3 has 15 amino acids. Germline CDR1 is SGDLS and CDR2 is YYNGEE. The DNA for the CDR3 is TGTGCCAGCAGCGTAGGAGGATCAGGGATGGCTGAAGCTTTCTTT. Its protein product is CASSVGGSGMAEAFF. The entire variable domain, with the rest obtained from reference TRBV9 and TRBJ1-1, is as follows: DSGVTQTPKHLITATGQRVTLRCSPRSGDLSVYWYQQSLDQGLQFLIQYYNGEERAKGNILERFSAQQFPDLHSELNLSSLELGDSALYFCASSVGGSGMAEAFFGQGTRLTVV.

The chain joins TRBV15 to TRBJ2-1; D not resolved. With 6 bases removed from V and 0 bases from J, the gap between germline ends came to 9 bases. The germline CDR1 and CDR2 sequences are LNHNV and YYDKDF (reference sequence). This CDR3 spans 14 amino acids. The CDR3 DNA reads TGTGCCACCAGGGACCTGAGCTCCTACAATGAGCAGTTCTTC. It encodes CATRDLSSYNEQFF.

This chain uses TRBV20-1 with TRBJ1-2; D unresolved. CDR3 length: 11 residues. V lost 1 base, J lost 7 bases, and 7 bases lay in between. Germline V lookup: CDR1 DFQATT, CDR2 SNEGSKA (reference sequence). Written as DNA, the CDR3 is TGCAGTGCTAGAGGTACCGGTGGCTACACCTTC. This translates into CSARGTGGYTF.

The chain combines TRBV7-9 with TRBJ1-4; D is ambiguous. V lost 4 bases to trimming and J lost 7 bases, with 13 bases between them. The CDR3 has 14 residues. Germline V lookup: CDR1 SEHNR, CDR2 FQNEAQ (reference sequence). CDR3 DNA: TGTGCCAGCAGCTCCCAATGGGAGGCTGAAAAACTGTTTTTT. Amino acids: CASSSQWEAEKLFF.

The CDR3 coding sequence is TGTGCCAGCAGTGATGAGGGACTAGCGGGAGTTTTAGTAACCTACAATGAGCAGTTCTTC. Translated: CASSDEGLAGVLVTYNEQFF. The chain links TRBV2 to TRBJ2-1, with 14 bases identical to TRBD2. The V gene's germline CDR1 is SNHLY and CDR2 FYNNEI. The CDR3 sequence is 20 residues long. V dropped 3 bases and J dropped 2; count of bases not matched to a gene: 12.

V and J are TRBV19 and TRBJ2-7, with 8 bases lining up with TRBD2. After removal of 3 bases from V and 4 bases from J, the junction contained 8 bases not matched to a gene. The CDR3 consists of 15 residues. In germline, CDR1 is LNHDA, CDR2 SQIVND (reference sequence). DNA for the CDR3: TGTGCCAGTAGTATCTCCGGACTAGCAGTGTACGAGCAGTACTTC. Translated: CASSISGLAVYEQYF.

This sequence joins TRBV24-1 and TRBJ1-3, with D unresolved. V lost 7 bases to trimming and J lost 2 bases, with 17 bases between them. Germline lookup yields CDR1 KGHDR and CDR2 SFDVKD. This CDR3 contains 16 residues. DNA of the CDR3: TGTGCCACCAGCCTAGCAAATGATGTCCCTGGAAACACCATATATTTT. Its protein is CATSLANDVPGNTIYF.

A few counts support this clone. V usage is TRBV4-3 and J usage is TRBJ2-3, with a possible D match to TRBD2 (6 bases). Germline V CDR1 and CDR2: LGHNA, YSLEER. The ends were cut back, 4 bases at V and 4 bases at J, with 18 bases in the middle. This CDR3 spans 16 amino acids. The CDR3 sequence is CASSPMDGGGADTQYF. In nucleotides, the CDR3 is TGCGCCAGCAGCCCTATGGATGGAGGAGGGGCAGATACGCAGTATTTT.

The V gene is TRBV18, the J gene TRBJ2-7, with 7 bases that match TRBD1. V was clipped by 3 bases and J by 5 bases; unmatched bases: 7. Germline lookup yields CDR1 KGHSH and CDR2 LQKENI. The CDR3 has 14 residues. The chain's CDR3 is CASSPRQGFDEQYV. The CDR3 region has the DNA TGTGCCAGCTCACCGAGACAGGGTTTCGACGAGCAGTACGTC.

V gene TRBV3-1 (or the pseudogene TRBV3-2) combines with J gene TRBJ2-3; TRBD2 agrees at 7 bases. The CDR3 covers 15 residues. V lost 6 bases, J lost 0 bases, and 6 bases stayed unmatched. Per the germline V gene, CDR1 is LGHDT and CDR2 is YNNKEL (reference sequence). The CDR3 DNA sequence: TGTGCCAGCAGATTGCGGGACTATAGCACAGATACGCAGTATTTT. This translates into CASRLRDYSTDTQYF.